This is a list of T cell receptor beta chains from one sample in a study of neurological immune-mediated disorders. TCRdb re-called the 5' RACE reads through MiXCR, storing one row per CDR3 protein. Here the sample spans 66,000 or so distinct CDR3 sequences, less than 5.5% being singletons. Sequencing was performed on PBMCs. These receptors were obtained from a woman under 40 with multiple sclerosis. CDR3s include the opening cysteine and the closing phenylalanine or tryptophan. A D gene is named only where the DNA matches it firmly. Only some rows state a clone size, as once, few, many or a class for expanded clones.

D	J	size	length	V	DNA	CDR3
NA	TRBJ2-7	many	11	TRBV20-1	TGCAGTGCTAGCTACTTGGACGAGCAGTACTTC	CSASYLDEQYF
TRBD1	TRBJ1-2	many	16	TRBV12-3/TRBV12-4	TGTGCCAGCAGTTTAGGGTCAGGACAGGGGTCGTTAGGCTACACCTTC	CASSLGSGQGSLGYTF
NA	TRBJ2-1	many	11	TRBV12-3/TRBV12-4	TGTGCCAGCAGCCGAGGCTATGAGCAGTTCTTC	CASSRGYEQFF
NA	TRBJ2-7	many	15	TRBV5-1	TGCGCCAGCAGCTTGGCGGGGGCCGGCTCCTACGAGCAGTACTTC	CASSLAGAGSYEQYF
TRBD2	TRBJ2-3	many	17	TRBV20-1	TGCAGTGCTATGACCGGACTAGCGGGGGGGCCAGCAGATACGCAGTATTTT	CSAMTGLAGGPADTQYF
NA	TRBJ2-1	many	14	TRBV12-3/TRBV12-4	TGTGCCAGCAGTTTTGGACAGATCCTCAATGAGCAGTTCTTC	CASSFGQILNEQFF
TRBD2	TRBJ2-7	many	13	TRBV20-1	TGCAGTGCTCGACTAGCGGGGACCTACGAGCAGTACTTC	CSARLAGTYEQYF
NA	TRBJ2-7	many	13	TRBV20-1	TGCAGTGCTAGTGGCAGGAGCTCCTACGAGCAGTACTTC	CSASGRSSYEQYF
NA	TRBJ2-5	NA	13	TRBV25-1	TGTGCCAGCACAGAAGCAGGACAAGAGACCCAGTACTTC	CASTEAGQETQYF
NA	TRBJ2-7	many	14	TRBV25-1	TGTGCCAGCAGTGACCCGGCCAGGGGATACGAGCAGTACTTC	CASSDPARGYEQYF
TRBD2	TRBJ2-3	many	18	TRBV20-1	TGCAGTGCTAGGAGGCGGGATAGCGGGGGCCCGGCCACAGATACGCAGTATTTT	CSARRRDSGGPATDTQYF
NA	TRBJ2-3	few	13	TRBV11-2	TGTGCCAGCAGCTCCCCTAGCACAGATACGCAGTATTTT	CASSSPSTDTQYF
NA	TRBJ2-6	NA	18	TRBV7-8	TGTGCCAGCAGCAAGCGCGGCTTAGACCTCTCTGGGGCCAAAGTCCTGACTTTC	CASSKRGLDLSGAKVLTF
NA	TRBJ2-7	many	17	TRBV3-1	TGTGCCAGCAGCCAAGACCCGGGCGGGACAGCAACATCACTGCAGTACTTC	CASSQDPGGTATSLQYF
NA	TRBJ2-4	many	14	TRBV9	TGTGCCAGCAGCGTAGGAGGCCCTGACGGGGGACAGTACTTC	CASSVGGPDGGQYF
NA	TRBJ2-2	NA	16	TRBV9	TGTGCCAGCAGCGTAGGACGGAAGAGGGAAGGCGGGGAGCTGTTTTTT	CASSVGRKREGGELFF
TRBD2	TRBJ2-1	many	17	TRBV20-1	TGCAGTGCTAGTACCGGACTAGCGGGGGGAGTATATAATGAGCAGTTCTTC	CSASTGLAGGVYNEQFF
NA	TRBJ1-5	many	14	TRBV5-6	TGTGCCAGCAGCTTTTCTAATAGTGGCCAGCCCCAGCATTTT	CASSFSNSGQPQHF
TRBD2	TRBJ2-1	many	15	TRBV7-3	TGTGCCAGCAGCTTCCCTAGCGGGGGGATCAATGAGCAGTTCTTC	CASSFPSGGINEQFF
NA	TRBJ2-1	NA	17	TRBV20-1	TGCAGTGCTAGACGACGAACAGGGAGCCTCTCACGCAATGAGCAGTTCTTC	CSARRRTGSLSRNEQFF
NA	TRBJ1-1	NA	13	TRBV29-1	TGCAGCTCACCAGGGTCGTACGACACTGAAGCTTTCTTT	CSSPGSYDTEAFF
TRBD1	TRBJ1-6	NA	14	TRBV18	TGTGCCAGCTCAAAACAGGGGGCTTATTCACCCCTCCACTTT	CASSKQGAYSPLHF
NA	TRBJ1-6	many	14	TRBV5-6	TGTGCCAGCAGCTTGGGGGGCAGGTCGGCACCCCTCCACTTT	CASSLGGRSAPLHF
NA	TRBJ2-2	many	12	TRBV7-2	TGTGCCAGCAGCTGGGACACCGGGGAGCTGTTTTTT	CASSWDTGELFF
NA	TRBJ2-3	many	15	TRBV20-1	TGCAGTGCTAGGGTAGGGGGGGCTTTCACAGATACGCAGTATTTT	CSARVGGAFTDTQYF
NA	TRBJ1-6	many	17	TRBV5-1	TGCGCCAGCAGCTTGGGGTCTTCAAGGACATTTAATTCACCCCTCCACTTT	CASSLGSSRTFNSPLHF
NA	TRBJ1-2	many	14	TRBV11-2	TGTGCCAGCAGCTCAGTGGGACAAAACTATGGCTACACCTTC	CASSSVGQNYGYTF
NA	TRBJ2-7	many	11	TRBV20-1	TGCAGTGCTAGTGGCGGGTACGAGCAGTACTTC	CSASGGYEQYF
NA	TRBJ2-3	many	15	TRBV5-1	TGCGCCAGCAGCTTGGATCAGGGAGTGGGAGATACGCAGTATTTT	CASSLDQGVGDTQYF
NA	TRBJ2-3	many	14	TRBV20-1	TGCAGTGTTCCTTACACTGGGGGCACAGATACGCAGTATTTT	CSVPYTGGTDTQYF
NA	TRBJ2-6	once	16	TRBV7-6	TGTGCCAGCAGCTTAGATCCGGGTACCGGGGCCAACGTCCTGACTTTC	CASSLDPGTGANVLTF
NA	TRBJ2-7	many	16	TRBV6-1	TGTGCCAGTCATCGTCTCGGGTCCTTTAGGTTCTACGAGCAGTACTTC	CASHRLGSFRFYEQYF
NA	TRBJ2-5	many	11	TRBV7-9	TGTGCCAGCAGCCTAGATCGTGCCCAGTACTTC	CASSLDRAQYF
NA	TRBJ2-2	many	15	TRBV20-1	TGCAGTGCTAGAGATTTTAGGAGGGCGGGCGGGGAGCTGTTTTTT	CSARDFRRAGGELFF
NA	TRBJ1-1	many	13	TRBV12-3/TRBV12-4	TGTGCCAGCAGTTTGCGGGGCCCCACTGAAGCTTTCTTT	CASSLRGPTEAFF
NA	TRBJ2-3	many	14	TRBV20-1	TGCAGTGCTAGTCGGGGCGCAGGCACAGATACGCAGTATTTT	CSASRGAGTDTQYF
NA	TRBJ2-1	NA	13	TRBV12-3/TRBV12-4	TGTGCCAGCACCGGAAAGGGGAGTAATGAGCAGTTCTTC	CASTGKGSNEQFF
NA	TRBJ2-7	many	15	TRBV28	TGTGCCAGCAGTTTTGTAGAGGACCCAGGTTGGGAGCAGTACTTC	CASSFVEDPGWEQYF
NA	TRBJ1-6	many	17	TRBV4-1	TGCGCCAGCAGCCAGGAAGGGGCAGGGGCCAGCAATTCACCCCTCCACTTT	CASSQEGAGASNSPLHF
TRBD1	TRBJ2-3	many	15	TRBV20-1	TGCAGTGCTAGAGGTGAACAGGGGGGCACAGATACGCAGTATTTT	CSARGEQGGTDTQYF
NA	TRBJ1-1	many	17	TRBV5-6	TGTGCCAGCGCCCCGTATGGCAGGAGTATGGGAAACACTGAAGCTTTCTTT	CASAPYGRSMGNTEAFF
NA	TRBJ2-7	many	13	TRBV20-1	TGCAGTGCTAAGTCACCAGGGTCCTACGAGCAGTACTTC	CSAKSPGSYEQYF
NA	TRBJ2-3	few	14	TRBV20-1	TGCAGTGCTACTGTCCCGTTTGTTACAGATACGCAGTATTTT	CSATVPFVTDTQYF
NA	TRBJ1-6	NA	9	TRBV20-1	TGCAGTGTGAATTCACCCCTCCACTTT	CSVNSPLHF
NA	TRBJ2-3	NA	17	TRBV7-6	TGTGCCAGCAGCTTAGCTGACGGGGGGCCGGGGCGGGATACGCAGTATTTT	CASSLADGGPGRDTQYF
TRBD1	TRBJ1-1	NA	13	TRBV10-2	TGCGCCAGCAGCCAGACAGGGAGGGCTGAAGCTTTCTTT	CASSQTGRAEAFF
NA	TRBJ2-5	many	12	TRBV20-1	TGCAGTGCTGGGGCCATACAAGAGACCCAGTACTTC	CSAGAIQETQYF
NA	TRBJ1-5	NA	14	TRBV24-1	TGTGCCACCAGTGATTCACTGCGAGATCAGCCCCAGCATTTT	CATSDSLRDQPQHF
NA	TRBJ2-2	few	15	TRBV2	TGTGCCAGCAGTGAATACGGGGGAAACACCGGGGAGCTGTTTTTT	CASSEYGGNTGELFF
TRBD1	TRBJ2-3	few	16	TRBV7-9	TGTGCCAGCAGCACCCGGGACAGGGGGCACACAGATACGCAGTATTTT	CASSTRDRGHTDTQYF
TRBD2	TRBJ2-3	many	12	TRBV20-1	TGCAGTGCTGGGACTAGCTACGATACGCAGTATTTT	CSAGTSYDTQYF
TRBD2	TRBJ2-5	NA	16	TRBV27	TGTGCCAGCAGTTTGTCCCCAGCGGGGGTTGTGGAGACCCAGTACTTC	CASSLSPAGVVETQYF
NA	TRBJ1-1	many	13	TRBV20-1	TGCAGTGCTGTGGGACCGATGGGGACTGAAGCTTTCTTT	CSAVGPMGTEAFF